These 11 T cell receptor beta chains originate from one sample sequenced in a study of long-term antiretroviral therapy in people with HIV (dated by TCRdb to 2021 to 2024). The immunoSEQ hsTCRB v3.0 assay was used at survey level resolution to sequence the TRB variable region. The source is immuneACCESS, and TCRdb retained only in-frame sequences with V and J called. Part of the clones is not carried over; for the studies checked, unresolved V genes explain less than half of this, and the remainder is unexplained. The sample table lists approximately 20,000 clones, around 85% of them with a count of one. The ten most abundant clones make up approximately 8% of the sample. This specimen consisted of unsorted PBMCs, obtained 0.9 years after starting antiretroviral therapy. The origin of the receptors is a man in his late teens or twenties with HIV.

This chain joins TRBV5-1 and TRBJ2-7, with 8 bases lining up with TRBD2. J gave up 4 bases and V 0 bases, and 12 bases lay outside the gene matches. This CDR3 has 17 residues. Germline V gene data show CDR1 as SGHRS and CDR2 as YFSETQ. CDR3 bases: TGCGCCAGCAGCTTGGTTGCGGGGGGCCGCCAGACTTACGAGCAGTACTTC. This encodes CASSLVAGGRQTYEQYF. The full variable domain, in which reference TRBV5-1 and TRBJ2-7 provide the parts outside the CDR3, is KAGVTQTPRYLIKTRGQQVTLSCSPISGHRSVSWYQQTPGQGLQFLFEYFSETQRNKGNFPGRFSGRQFSNSRSEMNVSTLELGDSALYLCASSLVAGGRQTYEQYFGPGTRLTVT.

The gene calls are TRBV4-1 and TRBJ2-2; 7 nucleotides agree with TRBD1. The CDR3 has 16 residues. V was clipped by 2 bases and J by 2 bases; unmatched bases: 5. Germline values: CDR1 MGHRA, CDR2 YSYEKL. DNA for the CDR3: TGCGCCAGCAGCCAATTTGACAGGGATAACACCGGGGAGCTGTTTTTT. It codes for CASSQFDRDNTGELFF.

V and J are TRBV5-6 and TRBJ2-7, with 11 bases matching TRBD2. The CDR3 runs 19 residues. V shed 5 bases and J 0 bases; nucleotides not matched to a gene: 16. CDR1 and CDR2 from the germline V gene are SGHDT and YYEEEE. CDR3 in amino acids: CASRGELMASGGHSYEQYF. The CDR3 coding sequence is TGTGCCAGCAGGGGGGAATTAATGGCTAGCGGGGGGCACTCCTACGAGCAGTACTTC.

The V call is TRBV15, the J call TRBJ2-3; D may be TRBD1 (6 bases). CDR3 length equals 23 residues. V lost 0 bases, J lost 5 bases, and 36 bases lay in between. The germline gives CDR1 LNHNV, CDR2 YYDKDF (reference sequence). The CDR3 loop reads CATSRDRGQSRFQEHTLLDTQYF. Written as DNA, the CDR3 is TGTGCCACCAGCAGAGACCGGGGACAAAGCCGGTTCCAGGAGCACACACTCCTAGATACGCAGTATTTT.

The CDR3 DNA reads as TGTGCCAGCAGCCTCGCTCCGGGACAGGGAGTATACGAGCAGTACTTC. This encodes CASSLAPGQGVYEQYF. The V and J genes are TRBV5-6 and TRBJ2-7, with 9 nucleotides matching TRBD1. Per the germline V gene, CDR1 is SGHDT and CDR2 is YYEEEE. The trim removed 4 bases at V and 4 bases at J, leaving 12 bases unmatched. This CDR3 contains 16 residues.

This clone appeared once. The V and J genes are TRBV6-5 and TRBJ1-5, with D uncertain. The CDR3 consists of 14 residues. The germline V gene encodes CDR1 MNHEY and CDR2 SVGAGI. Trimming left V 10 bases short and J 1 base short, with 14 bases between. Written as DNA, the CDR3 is TGTGCCACCGCAAGTTTGCTGAGCAATCAGCCCCAGCATTTT. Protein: CATASLLSNQPQHF.

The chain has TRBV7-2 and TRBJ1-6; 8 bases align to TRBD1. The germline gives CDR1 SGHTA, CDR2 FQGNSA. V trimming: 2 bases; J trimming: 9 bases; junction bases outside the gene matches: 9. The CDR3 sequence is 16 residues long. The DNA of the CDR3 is TGTGCCAGCAGCTTACAGTCGGGCAGGGGGCGTTCACCCCTCCACTTT. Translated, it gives CASSLQSGRGRSPLHF.

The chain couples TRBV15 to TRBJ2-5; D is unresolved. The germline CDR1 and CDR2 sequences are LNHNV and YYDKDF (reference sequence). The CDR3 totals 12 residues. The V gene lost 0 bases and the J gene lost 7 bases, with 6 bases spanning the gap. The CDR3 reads CATSREEWTQYF. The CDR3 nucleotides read TGTGCCACCAGCAGAGAGGAGTGGACCCAGTACTTC.

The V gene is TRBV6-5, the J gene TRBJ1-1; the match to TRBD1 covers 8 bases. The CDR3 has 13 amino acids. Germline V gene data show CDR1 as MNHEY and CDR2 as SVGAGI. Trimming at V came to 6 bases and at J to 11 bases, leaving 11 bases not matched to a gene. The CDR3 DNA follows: TGTGCCAGCAGGGACAGGGAAAGGTCCAAGGCTTTCTTT. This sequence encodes CASRDRERSKAFF.

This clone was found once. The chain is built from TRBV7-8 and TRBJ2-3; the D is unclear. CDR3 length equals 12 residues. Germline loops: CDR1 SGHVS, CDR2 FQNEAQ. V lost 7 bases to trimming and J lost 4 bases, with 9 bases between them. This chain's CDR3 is CASNLGPDTQYF. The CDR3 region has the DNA TGTGCCAGCAACTTGGGCCCAGATACGCAGTATTTT.

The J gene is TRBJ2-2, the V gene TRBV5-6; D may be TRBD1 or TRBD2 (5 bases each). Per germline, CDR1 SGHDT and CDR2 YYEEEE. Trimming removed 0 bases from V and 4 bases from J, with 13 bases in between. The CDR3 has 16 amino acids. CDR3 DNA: TGTGCCAGCAGCTTGGCCGGGCAGGGAGTCACCGGGGAGCTGTTTTTT. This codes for CASSLAGQGVTGELFF.